The TCR beta chain described here comes from a study of T-cell memory formation after mild COVID-19 (dated by TCRdb to 2020 to 2022). For the study in its entirety: TCR sequence clusters from the two donors were found to be largely donor specific. The cohort comprised two young, previously healthy adult volunteers, one female and one male. T-cell clones expanding and contracting after mild COVID-19 in a couple of donors were tracked by longitudinal TCRalpha and TCRbeta repertoire sequencing. The paper as a whole reports these results and caveats: SARS-CoV-2 specificity of the second-wave clones peaking on day 37 was not confirmed. From day 15 to 85, contracting clones showed balanced CD4/CD8 phenotypes, whereas a second wave of clones that expanded from day 15 to 37 leaned towards CD4+. Contracting CD4+ clones appeared mostly in the CM and EM memory subsets, whereas CD8+ clones were enriched in EMRA. The study included only a couple of mild cases, and larger cohorts that include severe cases with pre-infection samples were judged to be necessary. Some responding clones were detected in pre-infection memory, which suggested that pre-existing cross-reactive memory T cells had joined the SARS-CoV-2 response.

Ficoll-Paque density gradient centrifugation was used to isolate PBMCs. Sequencing was performed on an Illumina NovaSeq 6000. cDNA libraries for TCRalpha and TCRbeta were prepared by 5'RACE using constant-segment primers, with sample barcodes and unique molecular identifiers added. RNA was extracted from every sample with Trizol reagent. Amplification of the libraries took two PCR steps, and the second step added a second sample barcode plus Illumina TruSeq adapters. Sequencing of the libraries was done on an Illumina NovaSeq, producing 2 x 150 bp paired-end reads. In the original analysis: With migec v1.2.7, reads were demultiplexed and then collapsed into UMI-guided consensus sequences. With mixcr v2.1.11, UMI consensuses were aligned to TRA and TRB V and J templates and assembled into clonotypes. Expanded or contracted clonotypes were those called significant by both edgeR and NoisET, with noise models trained on biological replicates. For edgeR calls, a false discovery rate-adjusted p below 0.01 and a log2 fold-change threshold of 1 were applied. PCA with hierarchical clustering of max-normalized trajectories of the 1000 most abundant clonotypes was used as exploratory dynamics analysis. Separately sequenced CD4+ and CD8+ repertoires were used to assign the CD4 or CD8 phenotype of responding clones. TCRdb took the public reads, trimmed them with fastp at Q25, ran MiXCR for clone calling and kept in-frame beta chains. CDR3 protein duplicates are merged, each entry listing the most common genes and DNA. The V and J calls shown here were made by TCRdb, not taken from the authors' results. The sample table shows about 470,000 distinct CDR3 sequences, and approximately 25% are seen once. About an eighth of the sample belongs to the ten largest clones.

On this clonotype: No cognate antigen has been identified for it. Base-call qualities are not available, and no considerably larger clone is one nucleotide away.

Material: PBMCs or a T cell subset sorted from them (not recorded which). The clonotype originates from an adult woman who had mild COVID-19 (a few samples of this study predate the infection). The sample titles of this study are shuffled in the database, so cell type and time point are left out; the donor was told from shared clones.

The DNA sequence reads TGTGCCAGCACCTGGGACAGGGTTAACGAGCAGTACTTC. The encoded protein is CASTWDRVNEQYF. Recombination joined TRBV2 with TRBJ2-7, with 9 junctional bases fitting TRBD1. The CDR3 holds 13 amino acids from the cysteine to the phenylalanine. Only the CDR3 DNA stays, 39 bases, in frame from base 1. The V end gives up 7 bases and the J end 5 bases, leaving 6 bases in the junction not matched to a gene. CDR1 and CDR2 were assigned from the germline V gene as SNHLY and FYNNEI.